This TCR beta chain was profiled in a study of OX40 agonist ivuxolimab in advanced cancers. The data were produced by immunoSEQ multiplex PCR, yet TCRdb's version contains in-frame clones alone and is incomplete. This sample has roughly 50,000 clones; around 80% occur once, and the top ten carry 4% to 4.5%. Overall study findings and caveats: The antigen specificity of the peripheral T cells (those that were expanded) was not determined.

V lost 3 bases, J lost 4 bases, and 12 bases lay in between. This CDR3 region has 15 residues. Germline assignment: CDR1 LNHDA and CDR2 SQIVND (reference sequence). A word on this clone: The target antigen is unknown.

This TCR was sampled from an adult with an advanced solid tumor such as melanoma, head and neck, liver or kidney cancer. The rearrangement links TRBV19 to TRBJ1-4; D is undetermined. The source material was CD4+ or CD8+ T cells sorted from blood, sampled in a trial of the OX40 agonist ivuxolimab. CDR3: CASSMARGDNEKLFF. CDR3 nucleotide sequence: TGTGCCAGTAGTATGGCGCGGGGAGATAATGAAAAACTGTTTTTT.